The rows below give T cell receptor beta chains drawn from one sample of a study of T cell changes during pregnancy in multiple sclerosis. Generated by immunoSEQ multiplex PCR, the TCRdb table keeps only in-frame clones and is missing some. The sample shows some 14,000 clones, roughly 80% of them seen only once. This specimen consisted of CD8+ T cells from peripheral blood mononuclear cells, obtained after pregnancy. The receptors come from a female donor in good health, enrolled as a control in a pregnancy study. Both conserved end residues are part of each CDR3. D genes are given only for firm matches. Clone size is stated in some rows and not others, as once, few, many or a class when expanded.

j_call	v_call	clone_size	d_call	cdr3_aa	cdr3_nt
TRBJ2-2	TRBV6-1	medium-sized	.	CASSELGDTGELFF	TGTGCCAGCAGTGAACTAGGGGACACCGGGGAGCTGTTTTTT
TRBJ2-7	TRBV15	.	TRBD2	CATSRDGTSGRRDEQYF	TGTGCCACCAGCAGAGATGGGACTAGCGGGAGGAGGGACGAGCAGTACTTC
TRBJ2-3	TRBV6-4	.	TRBD2	CASSLAGGNTDTQYF	TGTGCCAGCAGCCTAGCGGGGGGAAACACAGATACGCAGTATTTT
TRBJ2-2	TRBV7-9	.	.	CASSVDWASPGELFF	TGTGCCAGCAGCGTGGACTGGGCATCCCCCGGGGAGCTGTTTTTT
TRBJ2-1	TRBV7-3	.	TRBD2	CASSPTRWGPGGNEQFF	TGTGCCAGCAGCCCCACACGGTGGGGTCCGGGAGGGAATGAGCAGTTCTTC
TRBJ1-1	TRBV5-1	.	.	CASSLGLPMGGTEAFF	TGCGCCAGCAGCTTAGGGCTACCTATGGGGGGAACTGAAGCTTTCTTT
TRBJ2-7	TRBV4-2	few	TRBD2	CASSQGLAGAYEQYF	TGTGCCAGCAGCCAAGGACTAGCGGGGGCCTACGAGCAGTACTTC
TRBJ1-2	TRBV7-6	.	.	CASSPQVSVSYGYTF	TGTGCCAGCAGCCCCCAGGTTTCGGTCTCGTATGGCTACACCTTC
TRBJ1-2	TRBV6-1	few	TRBD1	CASVPAPDRGQGYTF	TGTGCCAGCGTCCCGGCACCGGACAGGGGGCAAGGCTACACCTTC
TRBJ2-6	TRBV6-1	.	.	CASSDPIGVSGANVLTF	TGTGCCAGCAGTGACCCTATAGGGGTGTCCGGGGCCAACGTCCTGACTTTC
TRBJ1-5	TRBV7-8	.	.	CASSPMSLSNQPQHF	TGTGCCAGCAGCCCTATGTCCCTAAGCAATCAGCCCCAGCATTTT
TRBJ1-6	TRBV2	.	TRBD1	CASSERQGRSPLHF	TGTGCCAGCAGTGAGAGACAGGGGCGATCACCCCTCCACTTT